This T cell receptor beta chain derives from a study of shared clonotypes between healthy human individuals. The run depth of the assay was deep. The repertoire was sequenced with immunoSEQ multiplex PCR; TCRdb's copy has only in-frame clones and lacks some. The sample comprises about 980,000 clones, around three quarters of which are singletons, and about 1.5% rests with the top ten. Whole-study results and caveats: The low donor count limited represented genetic and exposure-history diversity. Naive CD4 clonotypes overlapped across several donors at approximately 5.5%.

Germline lookup yields CDR1 SGHTA and CDR2 FQGNSA. V was shortened by 3 bases and J by 7 bases, with 10 bases between the two germline ends. This CDR3 spans 14 amino acids. For this clone: Its matching antigen is unknown.

The genes are TRBV7-2 and TRBJ1-6; no reliable D call. Material for sequencing was memory CD4+ T cells sorted from blood. As to subset: CD45RA-negative fraction. The TCR comes from a man aged 18-30 years in good health. The CDR3 here is CASSFRPGNSPLHF. The CDR3, as DNA: TGTGCCAGCAGCTTTCGCCCGGGAAATTCACCCCTCCACTTT.